This T cell receptor beta chain is from a study of neoadjuvant anti-PD-1 for oral cavity cancer. Study overall: Patients without progression got a fourth dose around day 43.

Trimming pared 8 bases from V and 10 bases from J, leaving 12 bases between. This CDR3 spans 11 amino acids. Germline lookup yields CDR1 WNHNN and CDR2 SYGVQD (reference sequence). The table came from immunoSEQ multiplex PCR; TCRdb's copy has only in-frame clones and leaves some out. Here the sample spans around 6,100 clones, 60% being singletons. This clone was picked up a small number of times. Patients had HPV-negative, locally advanced oral cavity squamous cell carcinoma. The gene calls are TRBV10-1 and TRBJ2-1; possible D gene TRBD2, 7 bases. This receptor was taken from a person between 35 and 79 years old with oral cavity squamous cell carcinoma. The specimen was tumor tissue, collected before nivolumab (anti-PD-1) treatment. The CDR3 nucleotides are TGCGCCAGCGGATGGGGGGGCGAGCAGTTCTTC. Amino acids: CASGWGGEQFF.